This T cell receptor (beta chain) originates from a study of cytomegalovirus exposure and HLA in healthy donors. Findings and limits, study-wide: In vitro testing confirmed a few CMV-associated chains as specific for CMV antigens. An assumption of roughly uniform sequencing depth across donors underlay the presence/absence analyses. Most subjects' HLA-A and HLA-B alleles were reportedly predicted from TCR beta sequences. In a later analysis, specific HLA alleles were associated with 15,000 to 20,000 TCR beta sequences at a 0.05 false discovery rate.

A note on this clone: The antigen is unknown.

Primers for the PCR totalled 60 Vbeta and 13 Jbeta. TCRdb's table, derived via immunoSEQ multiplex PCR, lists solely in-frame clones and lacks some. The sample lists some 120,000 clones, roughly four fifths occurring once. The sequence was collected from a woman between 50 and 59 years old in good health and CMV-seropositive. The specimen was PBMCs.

The CDR3 protein is CASSHRGREKLFF. The CDR3, as DNA: TGTGCCAGCAGCCACAGGGGGCGAGAAAAACTGTTTTTT. This chain links TRBV25-1 with TRBJ1-4, with 9 positions matching TRBD1. This CDR3 region has 13 residues. CDR1 MGHDK and CDR2 SYGVNS come from the germline V gene. The V gene end was trimmed by 6 bases and the J gene end by 8 bases; junction bases not matched to a gene: 4.